This TCR beta chain is drawn from a study of vaccination effects on CD4 cells after COVID-19. General study points: Sampling in the study covered few convalescent patients and included no early post-infection timepoints.

Concerning this clone: Its target is unknown.

Antigen-specific CD4+ T cells were expanded (with viral peptide pools) by the ViraFEST assay ahead of sequencing. Cells that had been cultured for 10 days were the source of isolated CD4+ T cells. Recipients of the vaccine had no prior SARS-CoV-2 infection and negative nucleocapsid antibodies. This table comes from immunoSEQ multiplex PCR, and its TCRdb copy is limited to in-frame clones, with some not included. The table has tens of thousands of clones, roughly three quarters seen once. In germline, CDR1 is LGHDT, CDR2 YNNKEL (reference sequence). Trimming took off 1 base at V and 0 bases at J, with 7 bases between the two ends. This CDR3 region has 15 residues.

This rearrangement joins TRBV3-1 (or the pseudogene TRBV3-2) to TRBJ1-5; D is uncertain. The specimen comprised CD4+ T cells from PBMCs cultured with HCoV-OC43 spike peptides, sampled before COVID-19 vaccination. Subset of the sample: HCoV-OC43 spike overlapping peptide pool stimulation. This receptor was taken from a human donor who received a COVID-19 vaccine. The CDR3 protein is CASSQAKNSNQPQHF. CDR3 sequence (DNA): TGTGCCAGCAGCCAAGCGAAAAATAGCAATCAGCCCCAGCATTTT.